These 30 T cell receptor beta chains were all obtained from the same sample, sequenced in a study of T cells after yellow fever vaccination. TCRdb re-derived calls from the 5' RACE reads in MiXCR, one entry per CDR3 protein. The profile covers about 260,000 distinct CDR3 sequences, with around 4.9% appearing a single time and roughly 3.4% taken by the ten largest. Sequenced material: CD4+ T cells sorted from PBMCs, taken on the day of the yellow fever booster vaccination. All receptors come from a man younger than 35 who received the YFV17D yellow fever vaccine.

This clonotype was seen more than once but under ten times. The CDR3 sequence: CASSPLGAGTDTQYF. In nucleotides, the CDR3 is TGTGCCAGCAGCCCCTTGGGGGCGGGCACAGATACGCAGTATTTT. The rearrangement uses TRBV7-3 and TRBJ2-3; possibly TRBD1 for D (6 bases). Trimming removed 5 bases at V and 1 base at J, with 13 bases between. The CDR3 is made up of 15 amino acids. Germline V lookup: CDR1 SGHTA, CDR2 FQGTGA.

This clonotype has just a few counts. The rearrangement joins TRBV6-5 to TRBJ1-2, with 7 bases identical to TRBD1. Losses at the gene ends were 6 bases for V and 8 bases for J; bases not matched to a gene: 6. Germline loops: CDR1 MNHEY, CDR2 SVGAGI. CDR3 length equals 12 residues. The CDR3 sequence: CASRNRGGGYTF. The CDR3 DNA reads TGTGCCAGCAGGAACAGGGGAGGAGGCTACACCTTC.

This clonotype has a count of ten or more. The J gene is TRBJ1-1, the V gene TRBV21-1. TRBV21-1 is flagged as a pseudogene. CDR3 length: 16 residues. Here the CDR3 DNA reads TGTGCCAGCAGGGTAAGTGTAAAGGACCAGAACACTGAAGCTTTCTTT. Its protein product is CASRVSVKDQNTEAFF.

J is TRBJ1-6 and V is TRBV5-1; D is unclear. The CDR3 totals 10 residues. Trimming removed 5 bases from V and 9 bases from J, with 3 bases in between. Germline V gene lookup returns CDR1 SGHRS and CDR2 YFSETQ. This chain's CDR3 is CASRGSPLHF. The CDR3 bases are TGCGCCAGCAGGGGTTCACCCCTCCACTTT.

This clonotype was seen a few times. The V gene is TRBV19, the J gene TRBJ2-3, with 7 bases fitting TRBD2. Germline trimming cut 7 bases from V and 3 bases from J; bases unmatched to any gene: 10. Germline CDR1 reads LNHDA; CDR2 reads SQIVND (reference sequence). The CDR3 has 15 residues. CDR3: CASNEGRDPTDTQYF. CDR3 sequence (DNA): TGTGCCAGTAACGAGGGGAGGGACCCAACAGATACGCAGTATTTT.

V and J are TRBV29-1 and TRBJ2-1, with TRBD1 matching 7 bases. The germline CDR1 and CDR2 sequences are SQVTM and ANQGSEA. Trimming removed 8 bases from V and 0 bases from J; junction bases left unmatched: 16. The CDR3 is 17 amino acids. The CDR3 sequence: CSTVPHDRESSYNEQFF. Written as DNA, the CDR3 is TGCAGCACAGTTCCCCACGACAGGGAGAGCTCCTACAATGAGCAGTTCTTC.

This clonotype was recorded a few times. CDR3 residues: CASSPQAGEYNEQFF. Here the CDR3 DNA reads TGTGCCAGCAGCCCCCAAGCGGGGGAATACAATGAGCAGTTCTTC. This chain uses TRBV7-2 with TRBJ2-1, with 8 bases aligning to TRBD2. The V segment lost 5 bases and the J segment 4 bases; nucleotides outside the gene matches: 7. Germline lookup yields CDR1 SGHTA and CDR2 FQGNSA. The length of the CDR3 is 15 residues.

A few counts support this clonotype. The chain is built from TRBV4-1 and TRBJ2-7, with 9 positions matching TRBD2. The CDR3 has 16 residues. CDR1 is MGHRA, CDR2 YSYEKL, per germline. Losses at the gene ends were 3 bases for V and 3 bases for J; bases not matched to a gene: 9. CDR3 coding DNA: TGCGCCAGCAGCCAGTGGAGCGGGGGGCGGATCTACGAGCAGTACGTC. Translation: CASSQWSGGRIYEQYV.

The chain links TRBV9 to TRBJ1-5; D possibly corresponds to TRBD1 (5 bases). The CDR3 is made up of 15 amino acids. CDR1 and CDR2 (germline): SGDLS, YYNGEE. V was pared by 0 bases and J by 9 bases, with 16 bases between. In DNA form, the CDR3 reads TGTGCCAGCAGCGTAGATCCGGGGGGGGTAGCGCCCCAGCATTTT. This translates into CASSVDPGGVAPQHF.

The table lists this clonotype with many counts. This chain connects TRBV20-1 to TRBJ2-5, with 8 positions matching TRBD2. Germline CDR1 reads DFQATT; CDR2 reads SNEGSKA (reference sequence). V lost 6 bases and J lost 13; bases outside the gene matches: 13. The length of the CDR3 is 12 residues. The CDR3 DNA reads TGCAGTGCCCGCGGACTAGCCCACGGTCGGTACTTC. Translating it yields CSARGLAHGRYF.

The chain recombines TRBV27 with TRBJ2-7, with no clear D. The V gene's germline CDR1 is MNHEY and CDR2 SMNVEV (reference sequence). Trimming took off 5 bases at V and 9 bases at J, with 17 bases between the two ends. The CDR3 is made up of 13 amino acids. CDR3 sequence reads: CASSRENRGRQYF. The CDR3 coding sequence is TGTGCCAGCAGTCGCGAGAATCGAGGCCGGCAGTACTTC.

In its sample, this clonotype was seen a few times. The genes are TRBV5-1 and TRBJ2-5; D perhaps matches TRBD1 (5 bases). Trimming stripped 5 bases from V and 0 bases from J, with 8 bases between. The germline V gene encodes CDR1 SGHRS and CDR2 YFSETQ. CDR3 size: 13 residues. Written as DNA, the CDR3 is TGCGCCAGCAGAAGACAGAACCAAGAGACCCAGTACTTC. This translates into CASRRQNQETQYF.

The rearrangement uses TRBV20-1 and TRBJ2-5, with D hard to call. V dropped 6 bases and J dropped 5 bases, with 13 bases sitting between them. The CDR3 totals 12 residues. Germline CDR1 DFQATT, CDR2 SNEGSKA (reference sequence). CDR3 sequence reads: CSANDLGETQYF. The CDR3 nucleotides are TGCAGTGCCAATGACCTAGGGGAGACCCAGTACTTC.

This sequence joins TRBV7-2 and TRBJ2-7, with 8 nucleotides matching TRBD2. This CDR3 region has 14 residues. CDR1 is SGHTA, CDR2 FQGNSA, per germline. Trimming cost V 5 bases and J 0 bases; bases outside gene matches: 3. The CDR3 reads CASSPGGSSYEQYV. The CDR3 DNA reads TGTGCCAGCAGCCCGGGGGGGAGCTCCTACGAGCAGTACGTC.

This clonotype was seen a handful of times. CDR3 sequence (DNA): TGTGCCAGCAGTTCGGAGTTTACCCAGTACTTC. Its translation: CASSSEFTQYF. The chain combines TRBV27 with TRBJ2-5; D is uncertain. This CDR3 is built from 11 residues. V dropped 4 bases and J dropped 8 bases, with 8 bases sitting between them. CDR1 MNHEY and CDR2 SMNVEV come from the germline V gene (reference sequence).

This clonotype showed up many times. V is TRBV9 and J is TRBJ1-1; D gene uncertain. The germline V gene encodes CDR1 SGDLS and CDR2 YYNGEE. CDR3 length equals 13 residues. The V gene lost 4 bases and the J gene lost 2 bases, with 9 bases spanning the gap. The CDR3 coding sequence is TGTGCCAGCAGCCAAGGTCAAAACACTGAAGCTTTCTTT. Protein product: CASSQGQNTEAFF.

This clonotype was seen many times. The gene calls are TRBV30 and TRBJ1-5; D remains unclear. Germline loops: CDR1 GTSNPN, CDR2 SVGIG (reference sequence). The germline V and J ends were trimmed by 5 bases and 6 bases, with 11 bases remaining between them. This CDR3 contains 12 residues. The CDR3 region has the DNA TGTGCCTGGGGAGGTGGCCGTCAGCCCCAGCATTTT. Its protein product is CAWGGGRQPQHF. The variable domain in full, completed from reference TRBV30 and TRBJ1-5, reads SQTIHQWPATLVQPVGSPLSLECTVEGTSNPNLYWYRQAAGRGLQLLFYSVGIGQISSEVPQNLSASRPQDRQFILSSKKLLLSDSGFYLCAWGGGRQPQHFGDGTRLSIL.

The rearrangement links TRBV5-5 to TRBJ2-3; 7 bases align to TRBD1. This CDR3 has 14 residues. Trimming took 3 bases from V and 3 from J; bases not matched to a gene: 4. Germline loops: CDR1 SGHKS, CDR2 YYEKEE (reference sequence). The CDR3 nucleotides read TGTGCCAGCAGCTCAGTGACAGGGACAGATACGCAGTATTTT. Translated, it gives CASSSVTGTDTQYF. The variable domain in full, with the rest retrieved from reference TRBV5-5 and TRBJ2-3, is DAGVTQSPTHLIKTRGQQVTLRCSPISGHKSVSWYQQVLGQGPQFIFQYYEKEERGRGNFPDRFSARQFPNYSSELNVNALLLGDSALYLCASSSVTGTDTQYFGPGTRLTVL.

This clonotype was counted a few times. This chain uses TRBV6-2 or TRBV6-3 with TRBJ2-3; D call uncertain. This CDR3 is built from 10 residues. V lost 7 bases and J lost 5, with 4 bases in between. The germline V gene encodes CDR1 MNHEY and CDR2 SVGEGT. Written as DNA, the CDR3 is TGTGCCAGCAAAGGAGATACGCAGTATTTT. Translated: CASKGDTQYF.

The chain is built from TRBV7-2 and TRBJ2-2; D may be TRBD1 (6 bases). Germline V gene lookup returns CDR1 SGHTA and CDR2 FQGNSA. The CDR3 sequence is 16 residues long. V dropped 4 bases and J dropped 0 bases, with 12 bases sitting between them. Written as DNA, the CDR3 is TGTGCCAGCAGCTCGGGACATCCGTCGAACACCGGGGAGCTGTTTTTT. Translation: CASSSGHPSNTGELFF.

This clonotype has a count of ten or more. The chain carries TRBV29-1 and TRBJ1-5; D is possibly TRBD1 (5 bases). The CDR3 is 12 residues long. With 5 bases removed from V and 5 bases from J, the gap between germline ends came to 10 bases. The germline CDR1 and CDR2 sequences are SQVTM and ANQGSEA. The CDR3 reads CSVTDRDQPQHF. In DNA, the CDR3 is TGCAGCGTTACCGACAGAGATCAGCCCCAGCATTTT.

The V call is TRBV15, the J call TRBJ2-7, with TRBD2 identical over 7 bases. Germline V lookup: CDR1 LNHNV, CDR2 YYDKDF (reference sequence). V lost 0 bases, J lost 3 bases, and 8 bases stayed unmatched. The CDR3 runs 16 residues. CDR3 sequence reads: CATSRDLRGNDYEQYF. The CDR3 bases are TGTGCCACCAGCAGAGATCTGCGGGGGAACGACTACGAGCAGTACTTC.

This clonotype was found a few times. This sequence joins TRBV4-3 and TRBJ2-2; D may correspond to TRBD1 or TRBD2 (6 bases each). There are 16 residues in the CDR3. V lost 1 base to trimming and J lost 6 bases, with 15 bases between them. CDR1 LGHNA and CDR2 YSLEER come from the germline V gene. Written as DNA, the CDR3 is TGCGCCAGCAGCCAAGGGACTACAGGGACGGCCGGGGAGCTGTTTTTT. Protein: CASSQGTTGTAGELFF.

Only a few counts were recorded for this clonotype. The chain is built from TRBV7-2 and TRBJ2-7; TRBD2 might be the D (6 bases). This CDR3 is built from 16 residues. From germline, CDR1 is SGHTA and CDR2 FQGNSA. The V end lost 1 base, the J end lost 4 bases, and 17 bases lay between the germline ends. CDR3 in DNA: TGTGCCAGCAGCTTAGGCGGGGCAGGGCGCGTTTACGAGCAGTACTTC. This codes for CASSLGGAGRVYEQYF.

This rearrangement joins TRBV20-1 to TRBJ1-2, with 7 bases fitting TRBD1. The CDR3 is 11 residues long. Germline CDR1 reads DFQATT; CDR2 reads SNEGSKA (reference sequence). DNA for the CDR3: TGCAGGGTGGAGGGGGCTTCTGGCTACACCTTC. Translated: CRVEGASGYTF.

This clonotype was recorded a few times. This CDR3 reads CASSTPSGGETYNEQFF. Here the CDR3 DNA reads TGTGCCAGCAGTACGCCTAGCGGGGGGGAAACCTACAATGAGCAGTTCTTC. The V gene is TRBV28, the J gene TRBJ2-1, with TRBD2 identical over 12 bases. Germline CDR1 and CDR2: MDHEN and SYDVKM. The CDR3 totals 17 residues. V gave up 5 bases and J gave up 2 bases; unmatched junction bases: 7. The full variable domain, with the rest looked up from reference TRBV28 and TRBJ2-1, is DVKVTQSSRYLVKRTGEKVFLECVQDMDHENMFWYRQDPGLGLRLIYFSYDVKMKEKGDIPEGYSVSREKKERFSLILESASTNQTSMYLCASSTPSGGETYNEQFFGPGTRLTVL.

This clonotype turned up a few times. This chain links TRBV11-1 with TRBJ2-7; D is possibly TRBD2 (5 bases). Germline values: CDR1 SGHAT, CDR2 FQDESV (reference sequence). This CDR3 is 14 amino acids long. Between the trimmed V and J ends, which lost 1 base and 7 bases, there was a span of 14 bases. The CDR3 protein is CASSLERPPGEQYF. CDR3 bases: TGTGCCAGCAGCTTAGAGAGACCACCGGGGGAGCAGTACTTC.

This clonotype was counted at least ten times. The chain couples TRBV12-3 or TRBV12-4 to TRBJ1-1, with D perhaps matching TRBD1 (6 bases). The CDR3 extends over 14 amino acids. V lost 2 bases, J lost 5 bases, and 12 bases lay in between. In DNA form, the CDR3 reads TGTGCCAGCAGTTTAACGGGGGCGGGTACTGAAGCTTTCTTT. Amino acids: CASSLTGAGTEAFF.

The chain is built from TRBV4-1 and TRBJ1-5; D is perhaps TRBD1 (6 bases). Germline V CDR1 and CDR2: MGHRA, YSYEKL. This CDR3 spans 17 amino acids. V was shortened by 4 bases and J by 4 bases, with 20 bases between the two germline ends. The CDR3, as DNA: TGCGCCAGCAGCCCTAAACCTACAGGGTGGGAGAATCAGCCCCAGCATTTT. This translates into CASSPKPTGWENQPQHF.

This clonotype occurred a few times. V is TRBV7-2 and J is TRBJ2-7; 10 bases align to TRBD1. CDR1 and CDR2 from the germline V gene are SGHTA and FQGNSA. CDR3 length: 13 residues. The ends lost 4 bases at V and 9 bases at J; junction bases unmatched: 6. The CDR3 coding sequence is TGTGCCAGCAGCTCAGACGGACAGGGGGGGCAGTACTTC. Translating gives CASSSDGQGGQYF.